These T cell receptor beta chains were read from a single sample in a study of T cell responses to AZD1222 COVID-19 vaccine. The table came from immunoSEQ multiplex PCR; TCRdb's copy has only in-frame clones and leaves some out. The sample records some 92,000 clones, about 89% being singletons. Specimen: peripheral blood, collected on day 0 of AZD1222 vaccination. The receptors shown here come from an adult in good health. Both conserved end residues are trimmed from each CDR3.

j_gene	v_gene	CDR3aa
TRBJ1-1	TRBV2	ASREDLGTAF
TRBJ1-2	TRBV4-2	ASSQELVNYGYT
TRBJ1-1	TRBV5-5	ASSLSWGMNTEAF
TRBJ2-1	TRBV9	ASSVGLGAPLNNEQF
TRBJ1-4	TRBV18	ASSFNRGLKEKLF
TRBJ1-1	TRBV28	ASSRTAEAF
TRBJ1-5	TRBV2	ASSRDSNQPQH
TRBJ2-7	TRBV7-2	ASSSDRGPTGEQY
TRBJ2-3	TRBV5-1	ASSLGQPAGDTQY
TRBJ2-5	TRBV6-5	ASSYRDIQETQY
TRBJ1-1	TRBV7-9	ASSRPDNTEAF
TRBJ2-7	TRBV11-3	ASSLDVSGGSSYEQY
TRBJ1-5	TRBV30	AWTRTGGGQPQH
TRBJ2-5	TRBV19	ASSPVNPQETQY
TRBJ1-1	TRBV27	ASSLGVGLSMNTEAF
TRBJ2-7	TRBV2	ASSEFGSSYEQY
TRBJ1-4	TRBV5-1	ASSLSGALANEKLF
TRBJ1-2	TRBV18	ASSDPEGNYGYT
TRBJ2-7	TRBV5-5	ASSLEAYPSYEQY
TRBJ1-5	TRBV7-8	ASSLGARNQPQH
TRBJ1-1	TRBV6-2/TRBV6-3	ASSYSRRSLRGRNTEAF
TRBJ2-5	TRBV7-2	ASSSGGQGETQY
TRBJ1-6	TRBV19	ASSIVRGSSYNSPLH
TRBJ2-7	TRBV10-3	AISATGSYEQY
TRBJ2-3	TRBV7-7	ASSARGDTQY
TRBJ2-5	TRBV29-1	SVVVRLETQY
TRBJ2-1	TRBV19	ASSMDPPGGPGDEQF
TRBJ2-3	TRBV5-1	ASSLTVQSSTDTQY
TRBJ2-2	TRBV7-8	ASSDRPLGLAAGELF
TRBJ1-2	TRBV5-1	ASSFTGEVYT
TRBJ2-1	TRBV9	ASSVDHYNEQF
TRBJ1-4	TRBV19	ASKDRAINEKLF
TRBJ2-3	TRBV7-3	ASSLRRGSTDTQY
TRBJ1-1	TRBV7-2	ASSLFDGRAEAF
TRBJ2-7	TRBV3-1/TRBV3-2	ASSQDGQSSYEQY
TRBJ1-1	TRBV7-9	ASSLRTGGPGTEAF
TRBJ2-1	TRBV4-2	ASSQVGRTYNEQF
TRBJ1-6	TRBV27	ASRLEGQNNSPLH
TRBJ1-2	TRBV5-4	ASSSKLGANYGYT
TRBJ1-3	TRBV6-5	ASSYSIRATIY
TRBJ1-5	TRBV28	ASSLTQEVGPQH
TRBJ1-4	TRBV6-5	ASRDYDRDEKLF
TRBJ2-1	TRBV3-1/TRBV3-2	ASSHRTEQF
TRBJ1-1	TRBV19	ASSPRGGTEAF
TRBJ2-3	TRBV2	ASSDSRARTDTQY
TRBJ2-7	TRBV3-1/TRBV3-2	ASSQTGGRSYEQY
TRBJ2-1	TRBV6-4	ASSDSGGGGHNEQF